Following are 24 T cell receptor beta chains from one sample sequenced in a study of T cell repertoires in cytomegalovirus infection (dated by TCRdb to between 2018 and 2021). Sequencing relied on an Illumina HiSeq 1500. TCRdb handled the public reads itself, with Q25 trimming in fastp and clone calling in MiXCR, and kept productive beta chains. Identical CDR3 protein sequences are pooled into one entry, listed with their most common genes and DNA. The sample has about 920,000 distinct CDR3 sequences on record, approximately 30% of them singletons. The ten most abundant clones make up about an eighth of the sample. For these TCRs, the target antigens are not known. What this sample's treatment or condition label stands for: in vitro stimulation with specific CMV peptide epitopes to enrich CMV-specific T cells. The sequences come from cultured CD8+ T cells from PBMCs, collected from culture after CMV antigen stimulation. The source of these receptors is a human donor in good health (CMV status not recorded). Some clones in this sample may be carry-over from other donors' samples.

J is TRBJ1-2 and V is TRBV7-6, with D possibly matching TRBD1 (6 bases). The V gene's germline CDR1 is SGHVS and CDR2 FNYEAQ. There are 15 residues in the CDR3. V lost 4 bases and J 3 bases, leaving 15 bases between the germline ends. The DNA of the CDR3 is TGTGCCAGCAGCTCCCGGACAGAGTCGGACTATGGCTACACCTTC. Amino acids: CASSSRTESDYGYTF.

V usage is TRBV4-3 and J usage is TRBJ2-1; 12 positions agree with TRBD1. CDR1 is LGHNA and CDR2 is YSLEER in the germline V gene. The CDR3 spans 15 residues. Unmatched junction bases numbered 4, after V lost 4 bases and J lost 6 bases. DNA for the CDR3: TGCGCCAGCAGCCTGGGACAGGGGGCTTGCAATGAGCAGTTCTTC. This encodes CASSLGQGACNEQFF.

V usage is TRBV7-9 and J usage is TRBJ1-1; unclear D gene. The germline V gene has CDR1 SEHNR and CDR2 FQNEAQ (reference sequence). The CDR3 has 15 residues. Trimming took 2 bases from V and 1 from J, leaving 11 bases between them. CDR3 bases: TGTGCCAGCAGCTTAAAAGTGTCCCCGAACACTGAAGCTTTCTTT. Translated, it gives CASSLKVSPNTEAFF.

The chain employs TRBV10-3 and TRBJ2-7; perhaps TRBD2 as D (5 bases). Trimming left V 2 bases short and J 0 bases short, with 11 bases between. Germline loops: CDR1 ENHRY, CDR2 SYGVKD. This CDR3 region has 15 residues. CDR3 coding DNA: TGTGCCATCAGTGAGGTGAAGGCGGGCTCCTACGAGCAGTACGTC. Translation gives CAISEVKAGSYEQYV.

This clonotype was detected only a few times. The DNA is left out, because the CDR3 cannot be placed on it with certainty; the CDR3 is given as TCRdb lists it. The V call is TRBV7-5, the J call TRBJ2-3; the D call TRBD2 from the table was never checked on the DNA. TRBV7-5 is marked as a pseudogene. From its first to its last residue, the CDR3 has 19 amino acids. The CDR3 protein is CISVSEAQTAGGHGDTQYF.

The chain combines TRBV4-3 with TRBJ2-5; D is possibly TRBD1 or TRBD2 (6 bases each). The CDR3 totals 14 residues. Germline CDR1 and CDR2: LGHNA and YSLEER. Between the trimmed V and J ends, which lost 4 bases and 3 bases, there was a span of 12 bases. The CDR3 loop reads CASSLRGGKETQYF. The CDR3 nucleotides are TGCGCCAGCAGCCTTCGAGGGGGGAAAGAGACCCAGTACTTC.

Only a few counts were recorded for this clonotype. The rearrangement uses TRBV7-8 and TRBJ1-2; 7 bases match TRBD1. Trimming cost V 1 base and J 3 bases; bases outside gene matches: 8. Germline V CDR1 and CDR2: SGHVS, FQNEAQ. This CDR3 has 16 amino acids. The CDR3 DNA follows: TGTGCCAGCAGCTTAGAAGACAGGGTTTGGGACTATGGCTACACCTTC. It yields the protein CASSLEDRVWDYGYTF.

About this clonotype: A much larger clone lies one base from this, so it may be a read error. V gene TRBV12-3 or TRBV12-4 combines with J gene TRBJ2-1; weak D call: TRBD2 (5 bases). The CDR3 has 13 amino acids. V lost 8 bases and J lost 12, with 20 bases in between. CDR3 sequence: CASAEDSLPGQFF. In DNA, the CDR3 is TGTGCCAGCGCCGAGGACTCCCTTCCTGGGCAGTTCTTC.

This rearrangement joins TRBV27 to TRBJ1-5; D remains unclear. Germline lookup yields CDR1 MNHEY and CDR2 SMNVEV (reference sequence). Trimming shortened V by 1 base and J by 6 bases, and 7 bases separated the two germline ends. This CDR3 has 13 residues. CDR3 region: CASSLLRAQPQHF. CDR3 DNA sequence: TGTGCCAGCAGTTTATTAAGGGCTCAGCCCCAGCATTTT.

This chain links TRBV7-6 with TRBJ1-4; 11 bases fit TRBD1. Trimming removed 4 bases from V and 11 bases from J; junction bases left unmatched: 6. There are 14 residues in the CDR3. Per the germline V gene, CDR1 is SGHVS and CDR2 is FNYEAQ. CDR3 sequence (DNA): TGTGCCAGCAGCTCGGACAGGGGGCGTGGGAAACTGTTTTTT. This sequence encodes CASSSDRGRGKLFF.

Many counts were recorded for this clonotype. This chain joins TRBV7-6 and TRBJ2-2; D perhaps matches TRBD2 (6 bases). The V gene's germline CDR1 is SGHVS and CDR2 FNYEAQ. Trimming took off 2 bases at V and 0 bases at J, with 7 bases between the two ends. This CDR3 contains 15 residues. CDR3 protein: CASSLWGANTGELFF. The CDR3 coding sequence is TGTGCCAGCAGCTTATGGGGGGCGAACACCGGGGAGCTGTTTTTT.

This clonotype was observed once. J is TRBJ1-1 and V is TRBV11-2; tentatively, D is TRBD1 (6 bases). V lost 5 bases, J lost 1 base, and 14 bases lay in between. The germline V gene has CDR1 SGHAT and CDR2 FQNNGV. The CDR3 has 15 residues. Here the CDR3 DNA reads TGTGCCAGCAGCGACCTAGGGGGGGGGAACACTGAAGCTTTCTTT. Translated, it gives CASSDLGGGNTEAFF.

This clonotype was detected ten times or more. The chain is built from TRBV7-9 and TRBJ2-1; TRBD2 matches at 8 bases. CDR3 length: 13 amino acids. Unmatched junction bases numbered 3, after V lost 4 bases and J lost 7 bases. CDR1 and CDR2 from the germline V gene are SEHNR and FQNEAQ (reference sequence). CDR3 sequence: CASSSGGLNEQFF. DNA for the CDR3: TGTGCCAGCAGCTCGGGGGGGCTGAATGAGCAGTTCTTC.

This clonotype came up a few times. The rearrangement links TRBV20-1 to TRBJ2-3; TRBD2 matches at 7 bases. From germline, CDR1 is DFQATT and CDR2 SNEGSKA (reference sequence). The trim removed 0 bases at V and 1 base at J, leaving 4 bases unmatched. The CDR3 covers 15 residues. The CDR3 region is CSARDGAGRTDTQYF. CDR3 nucleotide sequence: TGCAGTGCTAGAGATGGAGCGGGGCGCACAGATACGCAGTATTTT.

This clonotype has just a few counts. The gene calls are TRBV19 and TRBJ2-1, with a weak D call TRBD1 (6 bases). The CDR3 is 17 residues long. From germline, CDR1 is LNHDA and CDR2 SQIVND (reference sequence). With 3 bases removed from V and 7 bases from J, the gap between germline ends came to 22 bases. CDR3 in amino acids: CASSIQGPFRDRNEQFF. CDR3 nucleotide sequence: TGTGCCAGTAGTATTCAGGGGCCCTTCCGGGACCGGAATGAGCAGTTCTTC.

This clonotype occurred many times. This chain uses TRBV7-2 with TRBJ1-1; 8 bases are a match to TRBD1. The trim removed 1 base at V and 8 bases at J, leaving 6 bases unmatched. Germline CDR1 is SGHTA and CDR2 is FQGNSA. The CDR3 totals 14 residues. This CDR3 reads CASSLDTGGLEAFF. In DNA form, the CDR3 reads TGTGCCAGCAGCTTAGATACAGGGGGTCTAGAAGCTTTCTTT.

The V call is TRBV20-1, the J call TRBJ2-4; 10 bases agree with TRBD2. The CDR3 covers 13 residues. CDR1 and CDR2 from the germline V gene are DFQATT and SNEGSKA (reference sequence). Trimming cost V 5 bases and J 11 bases; bases outside gene matches: 9. The CDR3 DNA reads as TGCAGTGCTCCTAGCGGGGGACCCCCCCTTCAGTACTTC. Its translation: CSAPSGGPPLQYF.

This clonotype appeared a few times. The chain carries TRBV6-1 and TRBJ1-4, with D uncertain. Germline V CDR1 and CDR2: MNHNS, SASEGT. The CDR3 covers 17 residues. V was shortened by 3 bases and J by 1 base, with 15 bases between the two germline ends. The CDR3 protein is CASSDLTTIGTNEKLFF. CDR3 sequence (DNA): TGTGCCAGCAGTGATCTAACTACAATCGGAACTAATGAAAAACTGTTTTTT.

This clonotype has a count of ten or more. This chain uses TRBV7-6 with TRBJ2-2; possible D gene TRBD2, 6 bases. Germline lookup yields CDR1 SGHVS and CDR2 FNYEAQ. The CDR3 is made up of 15 amino acids. Trimming pared 5 bases from V and 7 bases from J, leaving 17 bases between. CDR3 protein: CASSPGGDAGGELFF. The CDR3, as DNA: TGTGCCAGCAGCCCAGGCGGGGACGCGGGCGGGGAGCTGTTTTTT.

In its sample, this clonotype was seen a few times. This chain links TRBV6-6 with TRBJ2-4; 7 nucleotides align to TRBD1. CDR1 MNHNY and CDR2 SVGAGI come from the germline V gene (reference sequence). This CDR3 comprises 15 residues. V lost 7 bases and J lost 7; bases outside the gene matches: 13. CDR3 DNA sequence: TGTGCCAGCATCCTGCAGGGGGATTCGGTGAACATTCAGTACTTC. This sequence encodes CASILQGDSVNIQYF.

The table lists this clonotype with a few counts. The rearrangement joins TRBV27 to TRBJ2-2; D may be TRBD1 or TRBD2 (5 bases each). Germline CDR1 MNHEY, CDR2 SMNVEV (reference sequence). Trimming pared 0 bases from V and 0 bases from J, leaving 11 bases between. The CDR3 length is 17 residues. The DNA of the CDR3 is TGTGCCAGCAGTTTATCTCAGGGAGAGGCGAACACCGGGGAGCTGTTTTTT. Encoded protein: CASSLSQGEANTGELFF.

This clonotype has only a few counts. The chain's CDR3 is CASSPGTGGAVTYGYTF. CDR3 DNA: TGTGCCAGCAGCCCTGGGACAGGGGGCGCGGTCACCTATGGCTACACCTTC. The gene calls are TRBV28 and TRBJ1-2; 12 bases are a match to TRBD1. V dropped 6 bases and J dropped 4; count of bases not matched to a gene: 12. CDR3 size: 17 residues. Germline V gene sequence: CDR1 MDHEN, CDR2 SYDVKM.

V is TRBV7-9 and J is TRBJ2-1, with TRBD2 identical over 12 bases. The CDR3 runs 15 residues. The V segment lost 8 bases and the J segment 7 bases; nucleotides outside the gene matches: 9. Per germline, CDR1 SEHNR and CDR2 FQNEAQ (reference sequence). The CDR3 nucleotides read TGTGCCAGCCCACTAGCGGGGGGCTTGGTGAATGAGCAGTTCTTC. It translates to CASPLAGGLVNEQFF.

This clonotype was counted between two and nine times. The chain links TRBV7-9 to TRBJ2-5, with D possibly TRBD1 on 5 matching bases. The germline V gene encodes CDR1 SEHNR and CDR2 FQNEAQ (reference sequence). The V end was cut by 5 bases, the J end by 3 bases, with 13 bases between. This CDR3 region has 14 residues. This chain's CDR3 is CASSMSGFEETQYF. The CDR3 DNA sequence: TGTGCCAGCAGCATGTCAGGGTTCGAAGAGACCCAGTACTTC.